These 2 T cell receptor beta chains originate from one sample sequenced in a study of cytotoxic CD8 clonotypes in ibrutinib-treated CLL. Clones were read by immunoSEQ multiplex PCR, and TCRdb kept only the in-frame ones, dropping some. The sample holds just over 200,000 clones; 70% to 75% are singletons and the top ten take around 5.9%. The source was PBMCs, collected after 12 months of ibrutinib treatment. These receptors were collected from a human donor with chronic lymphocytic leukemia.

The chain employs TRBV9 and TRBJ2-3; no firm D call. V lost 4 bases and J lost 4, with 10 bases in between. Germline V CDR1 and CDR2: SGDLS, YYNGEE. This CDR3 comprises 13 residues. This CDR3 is CASSPVRPDTQYF. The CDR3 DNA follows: TGTGCCAGCAGCCCTGTCAGGCCAGATACGCAGTATTTT.

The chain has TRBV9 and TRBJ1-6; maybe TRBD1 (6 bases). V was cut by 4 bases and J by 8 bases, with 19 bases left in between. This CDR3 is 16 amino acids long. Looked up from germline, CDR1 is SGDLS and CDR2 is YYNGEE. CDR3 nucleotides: TGTGCCAGCAGCCCTCCGGTACAGGGTGGGGATTCACCCCTCCACTTT. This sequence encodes CASSPPVQGGDSPLHF.